Sequencing of this TCR beta chain was carried out in a study of blood T cell repertoires in COVID-19. At the level of the study: The United States, Italy and Spain supplied acute and convalescent COVID-19 samples. T cells, B-cell-depleted T cells, or PBMCs provided the cDNA or gDNA that served as material.

In the original analysis: Counts of nucleated cells, estimated from reference gene primer amplification, were obtained. TCRdb's copy holds only in-frame clones and misses some; the assay was immunoSEQ multiplex PCR. D and trimming were read from the DNA, whereas the V and J calls and clone size are those reported in that table. The table has more than 110,000 clones, around 89% seen once; the top ten hold around 3.2%. In germline, CDR1 is SGHTA, CDR2 FQGNSA. Trimming pared 5 bases from V and 5 bases from J, leaving 19 bases between. The CDR3 is 15 amino acids. Sequencing was done on a sample of peripheral blood. The clonotype was recovered from a man between 60 and 70 years old with active or convalescent COVID-19. The rearrangement links TRBV7-2 to TRBJ2-7; a possible D gene is TRBD2 (6 bases). The CDR3 DNA reads TGTGCCAGCAGCCGTCGTAGGGCGGGGTCCGACGAGCAGTACTTC. Protein sequence: CASSRRRAGSDEQYF.